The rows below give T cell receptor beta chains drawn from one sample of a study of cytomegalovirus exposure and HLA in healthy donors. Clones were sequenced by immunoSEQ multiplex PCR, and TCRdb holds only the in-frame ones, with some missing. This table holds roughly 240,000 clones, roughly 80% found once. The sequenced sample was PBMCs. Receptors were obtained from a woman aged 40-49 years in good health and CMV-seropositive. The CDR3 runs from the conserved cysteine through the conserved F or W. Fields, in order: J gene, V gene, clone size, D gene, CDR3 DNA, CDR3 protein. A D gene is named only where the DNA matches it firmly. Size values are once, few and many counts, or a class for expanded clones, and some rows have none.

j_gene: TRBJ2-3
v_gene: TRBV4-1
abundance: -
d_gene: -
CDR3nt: TGCGCCAGCAGCCAAGATCGGGACACAGATACGCAGTATTTT
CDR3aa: CASSQDRDTDTQYF

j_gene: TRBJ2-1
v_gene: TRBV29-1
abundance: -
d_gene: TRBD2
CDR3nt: TGCGGCGGGATTAGCGGGAGAGGGAATGAGCAGTTCTTC
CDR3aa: CGGISGRGNEQFF

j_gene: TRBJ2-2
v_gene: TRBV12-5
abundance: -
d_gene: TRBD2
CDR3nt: TGTGCTAGTGGCCTTGGACTAGATAATGCCGGGGAGCTGTTTTTT
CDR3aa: CASGLGLDNAGELFF

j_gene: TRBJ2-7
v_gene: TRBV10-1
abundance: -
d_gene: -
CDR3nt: TGCGCCAGCAGTGACGGAGGGGCGAACTCCTACGAGCAGTACTTC
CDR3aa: CASSDGGANSYEQYF

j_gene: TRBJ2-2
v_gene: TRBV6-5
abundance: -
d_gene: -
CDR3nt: TGTGCCAGCAACCGGCTTCGGAGCCGCACCGGGGAGCTGTTTTTT
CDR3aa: CASNRLRSRTGELFF

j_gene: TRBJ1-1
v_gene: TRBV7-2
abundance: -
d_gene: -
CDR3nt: TGTGCCAGCAGCTTAGTTGGCAACACTGAAGCTTTCTTT
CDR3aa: CASSLVGNTEAFF

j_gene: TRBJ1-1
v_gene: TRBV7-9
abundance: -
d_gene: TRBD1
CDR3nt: TGTGCCAGCAGCTCCCAAGGGGGGGACAGGGGGAGGAACACTGAAGCTTTCTTT
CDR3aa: CASSSQGGDRGRNTEAFF

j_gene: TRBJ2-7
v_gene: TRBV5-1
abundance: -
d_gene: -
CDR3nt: TGCGCCAGCAGCCCATACAGGGTTCACGAGCAGTACTTC
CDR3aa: CASSPYRVHEQYF

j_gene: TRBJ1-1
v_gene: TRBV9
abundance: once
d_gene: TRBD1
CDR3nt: TGTGCCAGCAGCGTAAGGGGACAGGGGGACACTGAAGCTTTCTTT
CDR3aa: CASSVRGQGDTEAFF

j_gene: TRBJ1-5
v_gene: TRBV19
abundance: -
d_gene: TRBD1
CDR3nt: TGTGCCAGTAGGATCTTCGAAGGGGGCTGGGAAGATCAGCCCCAGCATTTT
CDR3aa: CASRIFEGGWEDQPQHF

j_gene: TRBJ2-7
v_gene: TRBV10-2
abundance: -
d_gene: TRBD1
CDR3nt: TGCGCCAGCAGTGAGCGGGACAGGGGAACCTACGAGCAGTACTTC
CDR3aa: CASSERDRGTYEQYF

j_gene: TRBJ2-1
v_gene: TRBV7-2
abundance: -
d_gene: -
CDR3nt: TGTGCCAGCATGGACTACTCAGTCGGCAATGAGCAGTTCTTC
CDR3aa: CASMDYSVGNEQFF

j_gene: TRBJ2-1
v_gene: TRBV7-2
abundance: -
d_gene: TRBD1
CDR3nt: TGTGCCAGCAGCTTAAGGACAGGGCCTCGGTTCTTC
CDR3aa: CASSLRTGPRFF

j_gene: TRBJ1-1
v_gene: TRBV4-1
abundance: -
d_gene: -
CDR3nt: TGCGCCAGCAGCCTCAATCGGGGGGAAGGGACTGAAGCTTTCTTT
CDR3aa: CASSLNRGEGTEAFF

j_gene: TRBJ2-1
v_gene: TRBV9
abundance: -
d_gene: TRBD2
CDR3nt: TGTGCCAGCCAATCAGCGGGAGGGCAAATCGGATTCTACAATGAGCAGTTCTTC
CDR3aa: CASQSAGGQIGFYNEQFF

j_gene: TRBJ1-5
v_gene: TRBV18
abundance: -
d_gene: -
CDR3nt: TGTGCCAGCTCACCCCCGGGGGGAGATCAGCCCCAGCATTTT
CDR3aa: CASSPPGGDQPQHF

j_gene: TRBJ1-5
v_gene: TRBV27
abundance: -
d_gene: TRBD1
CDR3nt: TGTGCCAGCAGTTTTGGGACAGGGTATCAGCCCCAGCATTTT
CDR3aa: CASSFGTGYQPQHF

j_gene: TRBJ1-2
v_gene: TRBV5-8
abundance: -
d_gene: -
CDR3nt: TGTGCCAGCAGCCACGGGCGGGGGTTCTATGGCTACACCTTC
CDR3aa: CASSHGRGFYGYTF

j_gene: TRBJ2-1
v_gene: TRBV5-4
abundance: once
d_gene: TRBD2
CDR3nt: TGTGCCAGCAGCCGGGGGTCTCTTGCGGGGGGCGACAATGAGCAGTTCTTC
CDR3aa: CASSRGSLAGGDNEQFF

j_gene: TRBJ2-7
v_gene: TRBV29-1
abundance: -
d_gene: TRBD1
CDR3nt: TGCAGCGTTGTTGTCAGGGGGAACGACGAGCAGTACTTC
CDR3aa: CSVVVRGNDEQYF

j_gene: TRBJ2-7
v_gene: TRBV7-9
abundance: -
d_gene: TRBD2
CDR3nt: TGTGCCAGCAGCCGTAGAACGGGACTAGCGGTCCACGAGCAGTACTTC
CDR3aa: CASSRRTGLAVHEQYF

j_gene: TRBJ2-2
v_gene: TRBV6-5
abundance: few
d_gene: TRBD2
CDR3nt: TGTGCCAGCAGGACTACTAGCGGGAACACCGGGGAGCTGTTTTTT
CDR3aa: CASRTTSGNTGELFF

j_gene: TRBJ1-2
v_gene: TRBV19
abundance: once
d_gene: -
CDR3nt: TGTGCCAGTAGGGCCCTCGGGCTGCGGGGTGGCTACACCTTC
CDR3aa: CASRALGLRGGYTF

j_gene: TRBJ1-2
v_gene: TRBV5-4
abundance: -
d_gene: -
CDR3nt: TGTGCCAGCAGCTTGGAGGGGGACTATGGCTACACCTTC
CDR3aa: CASSLEGDYGYTF

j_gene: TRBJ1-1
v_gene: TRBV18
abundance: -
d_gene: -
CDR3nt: TGTGCCAGCTCACCCCGCGTCGCCGGGGAGAACACTGAAGCTTTCTTT
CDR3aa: CASSPRVAGENTEAFF